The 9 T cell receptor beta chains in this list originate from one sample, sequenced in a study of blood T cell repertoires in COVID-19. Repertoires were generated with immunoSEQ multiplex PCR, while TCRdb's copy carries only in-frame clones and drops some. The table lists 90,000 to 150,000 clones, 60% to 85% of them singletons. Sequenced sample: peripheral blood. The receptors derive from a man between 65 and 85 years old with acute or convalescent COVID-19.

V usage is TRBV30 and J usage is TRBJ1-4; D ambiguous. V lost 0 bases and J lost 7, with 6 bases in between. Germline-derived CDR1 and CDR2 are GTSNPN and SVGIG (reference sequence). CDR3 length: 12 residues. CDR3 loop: CAWSVLGEKLFF. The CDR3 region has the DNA TGTGCCTGGAGTGTACTAGGTGAAAAACTGTTTTTT.

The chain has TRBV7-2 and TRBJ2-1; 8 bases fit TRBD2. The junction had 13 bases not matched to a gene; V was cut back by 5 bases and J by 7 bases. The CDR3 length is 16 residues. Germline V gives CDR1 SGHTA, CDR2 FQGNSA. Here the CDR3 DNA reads TGTGCCAGCAGCCCTATAGCGGGGCTATCTAGAAATGAGCAGTTCTTC. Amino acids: CASSPIAGLSRNEQFF.

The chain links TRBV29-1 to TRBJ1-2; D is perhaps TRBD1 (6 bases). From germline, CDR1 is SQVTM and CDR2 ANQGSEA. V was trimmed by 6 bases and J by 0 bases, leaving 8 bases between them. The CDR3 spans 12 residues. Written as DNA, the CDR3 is TGCAGCGTAAGGGGGACTAACTATGGCTACACCTTC. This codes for CSVRGTNYGYTF.

In nucleotides, the CDR3 is TGTGCCAGTAGTATCGGGGGGAGCACAGATACGCAGTATTTT. It specifies CASSIGGSTDTQYF. The chain couples TRBV19 to TRBJ2-3, with TRBD2 matching over 7 bases. This CDR3 region has 14 residues. Germline V gives CDR1 LNHDA, CDR2 SQIVND (reference sequence). V dropped 3 bases and J dropped 0; count of bases not matched to a gene: 0.

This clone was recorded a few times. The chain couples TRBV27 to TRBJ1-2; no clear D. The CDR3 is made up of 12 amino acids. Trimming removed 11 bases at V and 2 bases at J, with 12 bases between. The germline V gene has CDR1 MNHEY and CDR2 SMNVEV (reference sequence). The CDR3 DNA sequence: TGTGCCCCCGGGGTCGTAAACTATGGCTACACCTTC. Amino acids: CAPGVVNYGYTF.

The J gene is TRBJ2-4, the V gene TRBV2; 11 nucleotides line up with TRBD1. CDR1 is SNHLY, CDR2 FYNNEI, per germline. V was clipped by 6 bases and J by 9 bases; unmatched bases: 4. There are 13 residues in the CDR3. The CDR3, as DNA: TGTGCCAGCAGGATGGGACAGGGGGTCATTCAGTACTTC. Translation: CASRMGQGVIQYF.

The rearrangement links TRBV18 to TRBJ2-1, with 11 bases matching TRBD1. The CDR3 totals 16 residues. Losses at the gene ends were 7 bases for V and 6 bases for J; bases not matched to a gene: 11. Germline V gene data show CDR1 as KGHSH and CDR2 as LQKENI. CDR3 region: CASLTPLGQGVNEQFF. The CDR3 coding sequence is TGTGCCAGCTTAACCCCCCTGGGACAGGGGGTCAATGAGCAGTTCTTC. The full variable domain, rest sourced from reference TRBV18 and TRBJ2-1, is NAGVMQNPRHLVRRRGQEARLRCSPMKGHSHVYWYRQLPEEGLKFMVYLQKENIIDESGMPKERFSAEFPKEGPSILRIQQVVRGDSAAYFCASLTPLGQGVNEQFFGPGTRLTVL.

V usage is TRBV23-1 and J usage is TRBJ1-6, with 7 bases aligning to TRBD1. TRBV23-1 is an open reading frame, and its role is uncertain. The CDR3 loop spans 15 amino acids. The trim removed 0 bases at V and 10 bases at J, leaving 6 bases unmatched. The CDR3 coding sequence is TGCGCCAGCAGTCAATCCTACAGGGGACTCTCACCCCTCCACTTT. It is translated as CASSQSYRGLSPLHF.

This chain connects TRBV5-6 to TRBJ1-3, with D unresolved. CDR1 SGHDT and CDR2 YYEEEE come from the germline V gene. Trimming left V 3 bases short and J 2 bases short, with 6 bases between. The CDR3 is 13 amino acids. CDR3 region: CASSSPAGNTIYF. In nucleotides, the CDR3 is TGTGCCAGCAGCTCCCCCGCTGGAAACACCATATATTTT. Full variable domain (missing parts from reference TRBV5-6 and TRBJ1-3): DAGVTQSPTHLIKTRGQQVTLRCSPKSGHDTVSWYQQALGQGPQFIFQYYEEEERQRGNFPDRFSGHQFPNYSSELNVNALLLGDSALYLCASSSPAGNTIYFGEGSWLTVV.